Described below is a single T cell receptor (beta chain) sequence and its context. As yet, its antigen is unknown. The study ran its PCR with 60 Vbeta and 13 Jbeta primers. TCRdb's table, derived via immunoSEQ multiplex PCR, lists solely in-frame clones and lacks some. This table has roughly 110,000 clones, roughly 70% appearing once. This specimen belongs to a study of cytomegalovirus exposure and HLA in healthy donors. Study as a whole: Ancestry clustering placed around 81% of approximately 370 genotyped donors in the Caucasian-associated cluster.

Study-wide findings and caveats: As immune exposure information, only CMV serostatus was available. Under in vitro conditions, a few CMV-associated chains were confirmed as specific for CMV antigens.

Germline CDR1 and CDR2: SGHTA and FQGNSA. The V segment lost 3 bases and the J segment 10 bases; nucleotides outside the gene matches: 6. The CDR3 is 14 residues long. Sequencing used PBMCs. The clonotype originates from a male donor in good health and CMV-seropositive. This rearrangement joins TRBV7-2 to TRBJ2-1, with 10 positions matching TRBD2. This CDR3 is CASSFLAGVSEQFF. CDR3 bases: TGTGCCAGCAGCTTTCTAGCGGGAGTATCCGAGCAGTTCTTC.